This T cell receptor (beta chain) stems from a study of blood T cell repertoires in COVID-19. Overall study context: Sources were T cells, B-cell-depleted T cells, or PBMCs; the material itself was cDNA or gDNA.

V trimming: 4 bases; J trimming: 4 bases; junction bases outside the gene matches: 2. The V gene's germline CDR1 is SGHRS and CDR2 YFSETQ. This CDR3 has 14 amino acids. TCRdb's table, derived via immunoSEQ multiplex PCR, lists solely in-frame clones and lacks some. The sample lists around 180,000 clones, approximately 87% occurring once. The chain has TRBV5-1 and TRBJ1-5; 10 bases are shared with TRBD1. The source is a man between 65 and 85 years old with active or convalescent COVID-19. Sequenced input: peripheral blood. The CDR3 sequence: CASSPGQGNQPQHF. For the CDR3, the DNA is TGCGCCAGCAGCCCGGGACAGGGGAATCAGCCCCAGCATTTT.